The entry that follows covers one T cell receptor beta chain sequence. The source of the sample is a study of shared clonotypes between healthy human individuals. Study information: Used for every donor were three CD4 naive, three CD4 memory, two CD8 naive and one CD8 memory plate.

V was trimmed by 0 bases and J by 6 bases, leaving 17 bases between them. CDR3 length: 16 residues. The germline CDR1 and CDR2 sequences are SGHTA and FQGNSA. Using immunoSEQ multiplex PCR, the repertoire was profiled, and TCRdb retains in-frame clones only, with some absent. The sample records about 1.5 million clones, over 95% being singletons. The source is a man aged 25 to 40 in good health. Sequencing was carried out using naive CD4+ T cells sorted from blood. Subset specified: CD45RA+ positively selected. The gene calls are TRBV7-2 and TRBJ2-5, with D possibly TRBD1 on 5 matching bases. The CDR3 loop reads CASSLAVQGSRKTQYF. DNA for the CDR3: TGTGCCAGCAGCTTAGCAGTGCAGGGCTCACGGAAGACCCAGTACTTC. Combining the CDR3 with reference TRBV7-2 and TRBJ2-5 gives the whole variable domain GAGVSQSPSNKVTEKGKDVELRCDPISGHTALYWYRQSLGQGLEFLIYFQGNSAPDKSGLPSDRFSAERTGGSVSTLTIQRTQQEDSAVYLCASSLAVQGSRKTQYFGPGTRLLVL.